Presented here are 10 T cell receptor beta chains from one specimen sequenced in a study of fetal regulatory T cell absence and autoimmunity. TCRdb keeps only in-frame clones here, not all; method: immunoSEQ multiplex PCR. The table has about 95,000 clones, roughly 78% seen once. The sequencing sample was made of pancreas tissue. The receptors were sampled from a male donor with IPEX syndrome.

The rearrangement links TRBV10-1 to TRBJ2-7; no definite D call. Deletions cut 0 bases from V and 4 bases from J, with 7 bases between. The CDR3 contains 13 residues. Germline CDR1 WNHNN, CDR2 SYGVQD (reference sequence). Written as DNA, the CDR3 is TGCGCCAGCAGTGAGTCGGCCGGGTACGAGCAGTACTTC. Amino acids: CASSESAGYEQYF.

The chain recombines TRBV5-1 with TRBJ2-4, with TRBD2 matching 9 bases. This CDR3 region has 14 residues. J was trimmed by 3 bases and V by 4 bases; bases with no gene match: 2. Per germline, CDR1 SGHRS and CDR2 YFSETQ. The CDR3 DNA sequence: TGCGCCAGCAGCCAGCGGGGGGACAAAAACATTCAGTACTTC. This codes for CASSQRGDKNIQYF.

The chain carries TRBV6-5 and TRBJ2-7; 11 nucleotides agree with TRBD1. Germline loops: CDR1 MNHEY, CDR2 SVGAGI. The V gene end was trimmed by 7 bases and the J gene end by 3 bases; junction bases not matched to a gene: 8. CDR3 size: 15 residues. The CDR3 region has the DNA TGTGCCAGCACCCTGGTAGGGACAGGGGGCTACGAGCAGTACTTC. Encoded protein: CASTLVGTGGYEQYF.

DNA for the CDR3: TGTGCCAGCAGCTTGGGGGGTGAAAAACTGTTTTTT. It translates to CASSLGGEKLFF. V usage is TRBV5-4 and J usage is TRBJ1-4; D is undetermined. The V end lost 0 bases, the J end lost 7 bases, and 4 bases lay between the germline ends. In germline, CDR1 is SGHNT, CDR2 YYREEE (reference sequence). CDR3 length equals 12 residues.

This clone appeared a single time. This chain links TRBV9 with TRBJ1-2; TRBD1 matches at 8 bases. Germline V CDR1 and CDR2: SGDLS, YYNGEE. V dropped 7 bases and J dropped 4; count of bases not matched to a gene: 6. The CDR3 runs to 13 residues. CDR3 sequence (DNA): TGTGCCAGCGGGACAGGAGGAGGCTATGGCTACACCTTC. Translation gives CASGTGGGYGYTF.

This clone was picked up a small number of times. The V call is TRBV6-1, the J call TRBJ2-1, with D uncertain. The germline V and J ends were trimmed by 10 bases and 4 bases, with 11 bases remaining between them. Germline CDR1 and CDR2: MNHNS and SASEGT. The CDR3 spans 12 residues. The CDR3 DNA sequence: TGTGCCACCACACCCCCTTACAATGAGCAGTTCTTC. It yields the protein CATTPPYNEQFF.

The chain couples TRBV2 to TRBJ1-1; tentative D call: TRBD1 (5 bases). Germline CDR1 reads SNHLY; CDR2 reads FYNNEI. The CDR3 is 14 amino acids. Trimming cost V 7 bases and J 0 bases, with 12 bases left between them. The CDR3 bases are TGTGCCAGCATGTTTGGACATATGAACACTGAAGCTTTCTTT. Amino acids: CASMFGHMNTEAFF.

V and J are TRBV6-5 and TRBJ2-7; TRBD1 might be the D (6 bases). Germline V gives CDR1 MNHEY, CDR2 SVGAGI. The V end lost 4 bases, the J end lost 1 base, and 14 bases lay between the germline ends. The CDR3 runs to 15 residues. The CDR3 loop reads CASSFFPGASYEQYF. CDR3 sequence (DNA): TGTGCCAGCAGTTTTTTTCCAGGGGCTTCCTACGAGCAGTACTTC.

This chain connects TRBV30 to TRBJ1-1; 8 bases line up with TRBD1. CDR1 GTSNPN and CDR2 SVGIG come from the germline V gene (reference sequence). This CDR3 contains 15 residues. Germline trimming cut 2 bases from V and 0 bases from J; bases unmatched to any gene: 5. The CDR3 DNA reads as TGTGCCTGGAGTTGGGGGACAGGAATGAACACTGAAGCTTTCTTT. Translating gives CAWSWGTGMNTEAFF.

This clone came up a few times. In the same sample, other DNA sequences code for this CDR3. The chain is built from TRBV18 and TRBJ2-7; TRBD2 aligns across 14 bases. Germline V CDR1 and CDR2: KGHSH, LQKENI. The V and J ends lost 3 bases and 2 bases, in that order; junction bases with no gene match: 0. The CDR3 has 15 amino acids. The DNA for the CDR3 is TGTGCCAGCTCACCGGGACTAGCGGGAGCCTACGAGCAGTACTTC. Translating gives CASSPGLAGAYEQYF.